These T cell receptor beta chains were read from a single sample in a study of shared clonotypes between healthy human individuals. Profiling relied on immunoSEQ multiplex PCR, and the TCRdb table lists in-frame clones only, not all of them. The data show about half a million clones, with about 85% seen just once and over 10% held by the top ten. The sequenced sample consisted of PBMCs. These receptors were collected from a middle-aged woman in good health. Some clones in this sample may be carry-over from other donors' samples. CDR3s include the opening cysteine and the closing phenylalanine or tryptophan. D genes are given only for firm matches. Rows may omit the clone size; those that give it use once, few, many or a size class.

D gene: -
J gene: TRBJ1-2
V gene: TRBV28
clone size: few
CDR3 length: 13
CDR3 DNA: TGTGCCAGCAGTCTTGGACAGCACTATGGCTACACCTTC
CDR3 protein: CASSLGQHYGYTF

D gene: -
J gene: TRBJ2-1
V gene: TRBV28
clone size: -
CDR3 length: 13
CDR3 DNA: TGTGCCAGCAGTTTGGAGGGATACAATGAGCAGTTCTTC
CDR3 protein: CASSLEGYNEQFF

D gene: TRBD1
J gene: TRBJ1-2
V gene: TRBV2
clone size: -
CDR3 length: 15
CDR3 DNA: TGTGCCAGCAGTACGACAGGGGATAGTGTCTATGGCTACACCTTC
CDR3 protein: CASSTTGDSVYGYTF

D gene: -
J gene: TRBJ1-5
V gene: TRBV4-2
clone size: once
CDR3 length: 16
CDR3 DNA: TGTGCCAGCAGCCAAGATTGGACAACTAGCAATCAGCCCCAGCATTTT
CDR3 protein: CASSQDWTTSNQPQHF

D gene: TRBD1
J gene: TRBJ1-2
V gene: TRBV6-1
clone size: -
CDR3 length: 14
CDR3 DNA: TGTGCCAGCAACAGGGGGGGTAGTCGGGATGGCTACACCTTC
CDR3 protein: CASNRGGSRDGYTF

D gene: -
J gene: TRBJ2-5
V gene: TRBV28
clone size: -
CDR3 length: 16
CDR3 DNA: TGTGCCAGCAGTTTAGTGGGCAGCTCCGGGTTGGAGACCCAGTACTTC
CDR3 protein: CASSLVGSSGLETQYF

D gene: -
J gene: TRBJ2-3
V gene: TRBV6-5
clone size: -
CDR3 length: 15
CDR3 DNA: TGTGCCAGCAGTTACTCGAGGGGCCCCACAGATACGCAGTATTTT
CDR3 protein: CASSYSRGPTDTQYF

D gene: TRBD2
J gene: TRBJ2-5
V gene: TRBV7-8
clone size: -
CDR3 length: 15
CDR3 DNA: TGTGCCAGCAGCCGCGACGGGACTAGCGACGAGACCCAGTACTTC
CDR3 protein: CASSRDGTSDETQYF

D gene: -
J gene: TRBJ2-3
V gene: TRBV6-6
clone size: -
CDR3 length: 14
CDR3 DNA: TGTGCCAGCAGTTACGGGGGAAACACAGATACGCAGTATTTT
CDR3 protein: CASSYGGNTDTQYF

D gene: TRBD2
J gene: TRBJ2-5
V gene: TRBV11-2
clone size: -
CDR3 length: 16
CDR3 DNA: TGTGCCAGCAGCCCCGTTACCGGGAGGGGGTGGGAGACCCAGTACTTC
CDR3 protein: CASSPVTGRGWETQYF

D gene: -
J gene: TRBJ1-4
V gene: TRBV27
clone size: few
CDR3 length: 15
CDR3 DNA: TGTGCCAGCAGTTTATTCTTGGCAACTAATGAAAAACTGTTTTTT
CDR3 protein: CASSLFLATNEKLFF

D gene: TRBD2
J gene: TRBJ2-7
V gene: TRBV5-4
clone size: -
CDR3 length: 15
CDR3 DNA: TGTGCCAGCAGCCCTCCGGGACTAGCGTCGCGCGAGCAGTACTTC
CDR3 protein: CASSPPGLASREQYF

D gene: TRBD1
J gene: TRBJ2-6
V gene: TRBV14
clone size: -
CDR3 length: 19
CDR3 DNA: TGTGCCAGCAGCCAAGATAGTAGGACAGGGGGCTCTGGGGCCAACGTCCTGACTTTC
CDR3 protein: CASSQDSRTGGSGANVLTF

D gene: TRBD2
J gene: TRBJ2-7
V gene: TRBV6-6
clone size: -
CDR3 length: 13
CDR3 DNA: TGTGCCAGCAGTTACGAGACTAGCGACAAGGAGTACTTC
CDR3 protein: CASSYETSDKEYF